The 6 T cell receptor beta chains below were found in one sample sequenced in a study of spatial heterogeneity in lung cancer. TCRdb re-called the 5' RACE reads with MiXCR, one entry per CDR3 protein. The repertoire holds about 48,000 distinct CDR3 sequences, with roughly 5.2% as singletons. Time point denoted: sample taken at primary tumor resection. Sequencing covered unsorted whole RNA taken from tumor, nontumor lung or frozen PBMC. Source: PBMCs, taken at surgery. The receptors come from a male donor with early-stage non-small cell lung cancer.

In the case of this clonotype: Given a much more abundant clone one base away, this may be a read error. The chain couples TRBV10-2 to TRBJ1-1; D possibly corresponds to TRBD1 (6 bases). The CDR3 has 14 amino acids. With 10 bases removed from V and 7 bases from J, the gap between germline ends came to 22 bases. Germline CDR1 and CDR2: WSHSY and SAAADI. The CDR3 sequence: CANTPGPTGYEAFF. The CDR3 coding sequence is TGCGCCAACACCCCCGGCCCCACAGGGTATGAAGCTTTCTTT.

There are many counts of this clonotype. This chain uses TRBV7-2 with TRBJ2-3; D is uncertain. The germline CDR1 and CDR2 sequences are SGHTA and FQGNSA. V lost 5 bases and J lost 0, with 12 bases in between. The CDR3 consists of 15 residues. Here the CDR3 reads CASSPSKSSTDTQYF. CDR3 in DNA: TGTGCCAGCAGCCCTTCGAAAAGCAGCACAGATACGCAGTATTTT.

This clonotype was detected many times. The rearrangement joins TRBV20-1 to TRBJ2-7; the D is unclear. Trimming pared 0 bases from V and 3 bases from J, leaving 3 bases between. This CDR3 has 11 residues. Looked up from germline, CDR1 is DFQATT and CDR2 is SNEGSKA (reference sequence). The CDR3 here is CSARDSYEQYF. The CDR3 bases are TGCAGTGCTAGAGACAGCTACGAGCAGTACTTC.

V and J are TRBV29-1 and TRBJ2-5; D not certain. The germline V gene has CDR1 SQVTM and CDR2 ANQGSEA. This CDR3 has 12 residues. V gave up 3 bases and J gave up 5 bases, with 10 bases separating them. CDR3 loop: CSVEPLGETQYF. CDR3 nucleotides: TGCAGCGTTGAGCCCCTGGGGGAGACCCAGTACTTC.

This clonotype showed up many times. The chain combines TRBV12-3 or TRBV12-4 with TRBJ2-2, with D unclear. V lost 6 bases, J lost 2 bases, and 4 bases lay in between. This CDR3 has 12 residues. The CDR3 spells CASRINTGELFF. The CDR3 DNA is TGTGCCAGCAGGATAAACACCGGGGAGCTGTTTTTT.

At least ten counts were recorded for this clonotype. The chain employs TRBV20-1 and TRBJ2-7; D gene ambiguous. Trimming shortened V by 3 bases and J by 4 bases, and 10 bases separated the two germline ends. The CDR3 sequence is 12 residues long. CDR1 and CDR2 from the germline V gene are DFQATT and SNEGSKA (reference sequence). The CDR3 sequence: CSASGSTYEQYF. As DNA, the CDR3 is TGCAGTGCTAGCGGTTCCACGTACGAGCAGTACTTC.